What follows is one T cell receptor beta chain and its context. Its cognate antigen is unknown. The length of the CDR3 is 17 residues. Germline CDR1 LGHNA, CDR2 YSLEER. With 1 base clipped from V and 4 bases from J, the junction kept 7 bases outside the gene matches. This record belongs to a study of T cell responses to AZD1222 COVID-19 vaccine. Assay: immunoSEQ multiplex PCR; the TCRdb copy retains only in-frame clones and omits some. Seen here are 95,000 to 150,000 clones, roughly nine tenths observed once, and the top ten hold 3.1%. Study outcomes and limitations: Targets within unmutated variant regions were reportedly found for nearly half of spike-specific TCRs.

The chain has TRBV4-3 and TRBJ2-3; 11 positions agree with TRBD2. The sequence derives from an adult in good health. The sample consisted of peripheral blood, taken on day 0 of AZD1222 vaccination. CDR3 sequence (DNA): TGCGCCAGCAGCCAAGCCATCTTAGCGGGAGGGCCAGATACGCAGTATTTT. Translated: CASSQAILAGGPDTQYF.